One and the same sample provided the 13 T cell receptor beta chains below, sequenced in a study of cytomegalovirus exposure and HLA in healthy donors. In the PCR, 60 Vbeta and 13 Jbeta primers were used. TCRdb's table, derived via immunoSEQ multiplex PCR, lists solely in-frame clones and lacks some. The sample carries around 110,000 clones, 65% to 90% recorded once. Sequences were obtained from PBMCs. These receptors were taken from a man aged 50 or older in good health and CMV-seronegative.

V usage is TRBV19 and J usage is TRBJ1-2, with D maybe TRBD1 (6 bases). The CDR3 has 14 residues. The V gene's germline CDR1 is LNHDA and CDR2 SQIVND (reference sequence). With 5 bases removed from V and 4 bases from J, the gap between germline ends came to 14 bases. The CDR3 nucleotides read TGTGCCAGTAGTCCGCGGCAGGGGATCTATGGCTACACCTTC. Its translation is CASSPRQGIYGYTF.

The chain carries TRBV7-9 and TRBJ1-1; possible D gene TRBD1, 6 bases. The CDR3 runs to 13 residues. The germline V and J ends were trimmed by 5 bases and 5 bases, with 12 bases remaining between them. The V gene's germline CDR1 is SEHNR and CDR2 FQNEAQ (reference sequence). The CDR3 protein is CASSRRGGTEAFF. The CDR3 DNA sequence: TGTGCCAGCAGCCGCAGGGGAGGGACTGAAGCTTTCTTT.

This clone is judged medium-sized (0.01 to 0.1%). V usage is TRBV5-6 and J usage is TRBJ2-1; 7 bases are shared with TRBD1. V lost 3 bases, J lost 6 bases, and 3 bases stayed unmatched. CDR1 is SGHDT, CDR2 YYEEEE, per germline. This CDR3 is 13 amino acids long. CDR3 DNA sequence: TGTGCCAGCAGCTGGGGGACAGTCAATGAGCAGTTCTTC. It translates to CASSWGTVNEQFF.

The J gene is TRBJ1-2, the V gene TRBV7-9; the match to TRBD1 covers 8 bases. V was pared by 4 bases and J by 5 bases, with 15 bases of the junction left unmatched. This CDR3 is 17 amino acids long. CDR1 and CDR2 (germline): SEHNR, FQNEAQ (reference sequence). CDR3 in DNA: TGTGCCAGCAGCTCCTTAGCTAACCCGGGACAGGATTATGGCTACACCTTC. Translating it yields CASSSLANPGQDYGYTF.

J is TRBJ1-2 and V is TRBV5-6; D gene unclear. V lost 4 bases, J lost 0 bases, and 4 bases lay in between. The CDR3 extends over 12 amino acids. CDR1 and CDR2 from the germline V gene are SGHDT and YYEEEE. CDR3 in DNA: TGTGCCAGCAGCCAGACTAACTATGGCTACACCTTC. The encoded protein is CASSQTNYGYTF.

The chain couples TRBV6-4 to TRBJ2-5, with 9 bases fitting TRBD2. There are 16 residues in the CDR3. J gave up 1 base and V 6 bases, and 9 bases lay outside the gene matches. Germline V gene sequence: CDR1 MRHNA, CDR2 SNTAGT. The CDR3 reads CASSAKPSGAQETQYF. DNA of the CDR3: TGTGCCAGCAGCGCCAAGCCTAGCGGGGCCCAAGAGACCCAGTACTTC.

This clone appeared a single time. The chain is built from TRBV14 and TRBJ2-7; D gene uncertain. V was trimmed by 1 base and J by 2 bases, leaving 9 bases between them. The CDR3 is 14 amino acids. Germline V CDR1 and CDR2: SGHDN, FVKESK. The CDR3 DNA reads as TGTGCCAGCAGCCAAGGTCTTGTCGCCTACGAGCAGTACTTC. The encoded protein is CASSQGLVAYEQYF.

The chain combines TRBV7-8 with TRBJ1-3; D might be TRBD1 (5 bases). Germline V gene sequence: CDR1 SGHVS, CDR2 FQNEAQ. The CDR3 length is 13 residues. Trimming took off 5 bases at V and 2 bases at J, with 7 bases between the two ends. Here the CDR3 reads CASSRTTGNTIYF. In DNA, the CDR3 is TGTGCCAGCAGCCGGACAACTGGAAACACCATATATTTT.

This clone was detected only a few times. This chain connects TRBV7-9 to TRBJ2-7; D remains unclear. Germline CDR1 and CDR2: SEHNR and FQNEAQ (reference sequence). V was shortened by 5 bases and J by 2 bases, with 10 bases between the two germline ends. The CDR3 runs 13 residues. CDR3 protein: CASSPRSAYEQYF. CDR3 coding DNA: TGTGCCAGCAGCCCCCGGTCGGCCTACGAGCAGTACTTC.

This clone was counted between two and nine times. The J gene is TRBJ1-2, the V gene TRBV5-6; no clear D gene. With 5 bases removed from V and 4 bases from J, the gap between germline ends came to 12 bases. Germline V CDR1 and CDR2: SGHDT, YYEEEE. CDR3 size: 13 residues. CDR3: CASRDSGPYGYTF. CDR3 DNA sequence: TGTGCCAGCAGGGACTCCGGGCCCTATGGCTACACCTTC.

This chain joins TRBV5-1 and TRBJ1-4; weak D call: TRBD1 (6 bases). Germline-derived CDR1 and CDR2 are SGHRS and YFSETQ. This CDR3 contains 15 residues. Trimming cost V 7 bases and J 0 bases, with 13 bases left between them. The CDR3, as DNA: TGCGCCAGCTCCCGGGGGGCCTCAACTAATGAAAAACTGTTTTTT. It is translated as CASSRGASTNEKLFF.

The rearrangement links TRBV2 to TRBJ1-2; D uncertain. V was cut by 3 bases and J by 8 bases, with 7 bases left in between. Germline loops: CDR1 SNHLY, CDR2 FYNNEI. The CDR3 runs 11 residues. In nucleotides, the CDR3 is TGTGCCAGCAGTGATTTGGGCGGCTACACCTTC. It translates to CASSDLGGYTF.

The chain recombines TRBV7-2 with TRBJ2-7; 8 nucleotides line up with TRBD2. The CDR3 loop spans 14 amino acids. CDR1 and CDR2 (germline): SGHTA, FQGNSA. The trim removed 2 bases at V and 4 bases at J, leaving 4 bases unmatched. CDR3 nucleotide sequence: TGTGCCAGCAGCTTATCGGGGGGGCCTTACGAGCAGTACGTC. This gives the protein CASSLSGGPYEQYV.